The rows below give T cell receptor beta chains drawn from one sample of a study of blood T cell repertoires in COVID-19. Assay: immunoSEQ multiplex PCR; the TCRdb copy retains only in-frame clones and omits some. The table shows some 150,000 clones, with about nine tenths occurring only once. Sequences were obtained from peripheral blood. These receptors came from a human donor in a cohort sampled during active COVID-19. Each CDR3 is given with its conserved first and last residue. The D gene is left open where the match is weak. Rows may omit the clone size; those that give it use once, few, many or a size class.

CASSQDWGENTGELFF,TGCGCCAGCAGCCAAGACTGGGGGGAGAACACCGGGGAGCTGTTTTTT,TRBJ2-2,.,TRBV4-3,.
CASSRGQGGHGYTF,TGTGCCAGTAGCCGTGGACAGGGCGGTCATGGCTACACCTTC,TRBJ1-2,once,TRBV19,TRBD1
CASSLREGSYEQYF,TGCGCCAGCAGCCTTAGGGAGGGGAGCTACGAGCAGTACTTC,TRBJ2-7,.,TRBV4-1,TRBD2
CASSQGTGVIGTEAFF,TGTGCCAGCAGCCAAGGGACAGGGGTCATTGGCACTGAAGCTTTCTTT,TRBJ1-1,.,TRBV14,TRBD1
CASSLPASETQYF,TGTGCCAGCAGCTTGCCAGCGTCCGAGACCCAGTACTTC,TRBJ2-5,.,TRBV5-4,.
CASATGLNTEAFF,TGTGCCAGCGCCACAGGTTTGAACACTGAAGCTTTCTTT,TRBJ1-1,.,TRBV9,.
CATSREFGLAGANNEQFF,TGTGCCACCAGCAGAGAGTTCGGACTAGCGGGGGCCAACAATGAGCAGTTCTTC,TRBJ2-1,.,TRBV15,TRBD2
CASSEETGGGYGYTF,TGTGCCAGCAGTGAGGAGACAGGAGGCGGGTATGGCTACACCTTC,TRBJ1-2,.,TRBV6-1,.
CSVREGLAGGFNEQFF,TGCAGCGTCCGAGAGGGACTAGCGGGGGGATTCAATGAGCAGTTCTTC,TRBJ2-1,.,TRBV29-1,TRBD2
CASSSKQGDGNTIYF,TGTGCCAGCAGCTCGAAACAGGGGGATGGAAACACCATATATTTT,TRBJ1-3,once,TRBV13,TRBD1
CASSFEQGPNTGELFF,TGTGCCAGCAGCTTCGAACAGGGGCCGAACACCGGGGAGCTGTTTTTT,TRBJ2-2,.,TRBV5-4,TRBD1
CASSLGGQGIGNTEAFF,TGTGCCAGCAGCTTGGGGGGACAGGGTATCGGGAACACTGAAGCTTTCTTT,TRBJ1-1,.,TRBV5-4,TRBD1
CASSRGLAGGLSTDTQYF,TGTGCCAGCAGTCGGGGACTAGCGGGGGGCCTTAGCACAGATACGCAGTATTTT,TRBJ2-3,.,TRBV6-6,TRBD2
CASSQSQGAGQETQYF,TGTGCCAGCAGTCAATCGCAGGGGGCGGGGCAAGAGACCCAGTACTTC,TRBJ2-5,.,TRBV4-2,TRBD1
CANSYGTHNQPQHF,TGTGCCAACAGTTACGGGACACATAATCAGCCCCAGCATTTT,TRBJ1-5,.,TRBV6-6,.
CASSTGVAANSPLHF,TGTGCCAGCAGCACAGGGGTAGCAGCGAATTCACCCCTCCACTTT,TRBJ1-6,few,TRBV7-9,TRBD1
CASSVAGSAEAFF,TGTGCCAGCAGCGTAGCAGGGTCGGCTGAAGCTTTCTTT,TRBJ1-1,.,TRBV9,.
CASSQGQGGSNEQYF,TGTGCCAGCAGCCAGGGACAGGGGGGAAGCAACGAGCAGTACTTC,TRBJ2-7,.,TRBV5-4,TRBD1
CASSVEAGGTYEQYF,TGTGCCAGCAGTGTTGAAGCGGGGGGTACCTACGAGCAGTACTTC,TRBJ2-7,.,TRBV2,TRBD2
CASSQDGGSGGIYEQYF,TGCGCCAGCAGCCAAGATGGAGGTAGCGGGGGTATCTACGAGCAGTACTTC,TRBJ2-7,.,TRBV4-1,TRBD2